The 8 T cell receptor beta chains reported below all come from one sample, sequenced in a study of PD-L1 blockade in urothelial cancer. The table came from immunoSEQ multiplex PCR; TCRdb's copy has only in-frame clones and leaves some out. The table has 83,000 or so clones, around four fifths seen once; the top ten hold around 8.1%. As for time point: peripheral blood 6 weeks after treatment start. Sequences were derived from PBMCs, sampled around atezolizumab (anti-PD-L1) treatment. The receptors shown here come from a man aged 70 or older with urothelial cancer.

V gene TRBV5-1 combines with J gene TRBJ2-7, with D perhaps matching TRBD1 (5 bases). CDR1 SGHRS and CDR2 YFSETQ come from the germline V gene. The CDR3 is 13 amino acids. V lost 2 bases, J lost 4 bases, and 10 bases lay in between. The CDR3 nucleotides read TGCGCCAGCAGCTTCTCGTCAGGGTACGAGCAGTACTTC. Translation: CASSFSSGYEQYF. Variable domain in full (rest from reference TRBV5-1 and TRBJ2-7): KAGVTQTPRYLIKTRGQQVTLSCSPISGHRSVSWYQQTPGQGLQFLFEYFSETQRNKGNFPGRFSGRQFSNSRSEMNVSTLELGDSALYLCASSFSSGYEQYFGPGTRLTVT.

The V and J genes are TRBV5-4 and TRBJ1-6; D uncertain. The CDR3 contains 13 residues. V dropped 1 base and J dropped 10 bases, with 9 bases sitting between them. The V gene's germline CDR1 is SGHNT and CDR2 YYREEE (reference sequence). CDR3 DNA: TGTGCCAGCAGCTTGCCCAACTGGTCACCCCTCCACTTT. This encodes CASSLPNWSPLHF.

This clone qualifies as medium-sized. The V call is TRBV2, the J call TRBJ2-5; no clear D gene. Germline CDR1 reads SNHLY; CDR2 reads FYNNEI. V dropped 1 base and J dropped 1 base, with 7 bases sitting between them. This CDR3 has 14 residues. CDR3 nucleotide sequence: TGTGCCAGCAGTGAAGGAGTAGCCCAAGAGACCCAGTACTTC. Protein: CASSEGVAQETQYF. Using reference TRBV2 and TRBJ2-5 for the parts outside the CDR3, the full variable domain is EPEVTQTPSHQVTQMGQEVILRCVPISNHLYFYWYRQILGQKVEFLVSFYNNEISEKSEIFDDQFSVERPDGSNFTLKIRSTKLEDSAMYFCASSEGVAQETQYFGPGTRLLVL.

The chain uses TRBV21-1 and TRBJ2-1; TRBD1, as called in the table, went unchecked against the DNA. TRBV21-1 is listed as a pseudogene. This CDR3 comprises 13 residues. CDR3 nucleotide sequence: TGTGCCAGCAGCGGACAAACCTACAATGAGCAGTTCTTC. Its translation is CASSGQTYNEQFF.

The DNA of the CDR3 is TGTGCCAGCAGTGCACAGGGACTAGCGGGAATAGGGGAGACCCAGTACTTC. Translating gives CASSAQGLAGIGETQYF. The rearrangement links TRBV6-1 to TRBJ2-5, with 13 bases aligning to TRBD2. The germline V gene has CDR1 MNHNS and CDR2 SASEGT. Trimming at V came to 4 bases and at J to 5 bases, leaving 10 bases not matched to a gene. There are 17 residues in the CDR3.

The gene calls are TRBV6-5 and TRBJ1-1; D gene unclear. CDR1 and CDR2 (germline): MNHEY, SVGAGI. The V end lost 4 bases, the J end lost 5 bases, and 11 bases lay between the germline ends. CDR3 size: 13 residues. CDR3 amino acids: CASSLRWETEAFF. CDR3 DNA: TGTGCCAGCAGTTTGCGGTGGGAGACTGAAGCTTTCTTT.

The V call is TRBV6-1, the J call TRBJ2-7; 9 nucleotides match TRBD2. This CDR3 is built from 16 residues. CDR1 MNHNS and CDR2 SASEGT come from the germline V gene. V lost 0 bases and J lost 5; bases outside the gene matches: 8. CDR3 DNA sequence: TGTGCCAGCAGTGAAGCGATTAGACTAGCGGCAGACGAGCAGTACTTC. Protein product: CASSEAIRLAADEQYF.

As regards this clone: At one boundary the junction diverges from the germline segment, which might be a read error. The chain recombines TRBV7-7 with TRBJ2-1, with TRBD2 identical over 8 bases. The CDR3 has 15 amino acids. Germline lookup yields CDR1 SSHAT and CDR2 FNYEAQ (reference sequence). The CDR3 nucleotides read TGTGCTAGCAGCTCCCGGCTAGCGGGCTACAATGAGCAGTTCTTC. It yields the protein CASSSRLAGYNEQFF. Full variable domain (missing parts from reference TRBV7-7 and TRBJ2-1): GAGVSQSPRYKVTKRGQDVTLRCDPISSHATLYWYQQALGQGPEFLTYFNYEAQPDKSGLPSDRFSAERPEGSISTLTIQRTEQRDSAMYRCASSSRLAGYNEQFFGPGTRLTVL.